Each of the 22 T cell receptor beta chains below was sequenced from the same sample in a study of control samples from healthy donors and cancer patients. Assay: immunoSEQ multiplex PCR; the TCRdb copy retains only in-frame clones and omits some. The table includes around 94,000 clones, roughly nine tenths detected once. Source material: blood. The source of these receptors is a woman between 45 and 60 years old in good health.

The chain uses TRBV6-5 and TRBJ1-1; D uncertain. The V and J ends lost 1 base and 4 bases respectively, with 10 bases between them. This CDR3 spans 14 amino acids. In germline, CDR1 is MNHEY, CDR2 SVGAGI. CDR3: CASSYFRAATEAFF. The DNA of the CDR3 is TGTGCCAGCAGTTACTTTAGGGCAGCCACTGAAGCTTTCTTT.

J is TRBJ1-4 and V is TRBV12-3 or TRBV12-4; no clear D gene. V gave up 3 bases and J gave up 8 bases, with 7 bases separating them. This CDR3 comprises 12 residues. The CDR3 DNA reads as TGTGCCAGCAGTTTGAGGGTAGAAAAACTGTTTTTT. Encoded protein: CASSLRVEKLFF.

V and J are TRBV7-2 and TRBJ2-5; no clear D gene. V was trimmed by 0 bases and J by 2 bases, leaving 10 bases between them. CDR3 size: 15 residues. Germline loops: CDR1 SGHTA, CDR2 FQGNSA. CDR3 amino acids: CASSLAFSRQETQYF. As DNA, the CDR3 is TGTGCCAGCAGCTTAGCTTTTAGCCGTCAAGAGACCCAGTACTTC.

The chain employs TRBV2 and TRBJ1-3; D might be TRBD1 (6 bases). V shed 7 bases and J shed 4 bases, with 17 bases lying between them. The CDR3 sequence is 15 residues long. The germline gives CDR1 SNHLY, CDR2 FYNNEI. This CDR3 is CASTRDRNQGNTIYF. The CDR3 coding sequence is TGTGCCAGCACTCGCGACAGGAACCAGGGAAACACCATATATTTT. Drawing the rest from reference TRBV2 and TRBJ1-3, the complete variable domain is EPEVTQTPSHQVTQMGQEVILRCVPISNHLYFYWYRQILGQKVEFLVSFYNNEISEKSEIFDDQFSVERPDGSNFTLKIRSTKLEDSAMYFCASTRDRNQGNTIYFGEGSWLTVV.

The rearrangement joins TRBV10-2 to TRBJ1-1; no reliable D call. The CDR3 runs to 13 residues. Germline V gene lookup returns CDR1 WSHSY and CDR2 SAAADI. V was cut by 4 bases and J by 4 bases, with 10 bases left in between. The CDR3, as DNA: TGCGCCAGCAGTGCGGTCGGGAGCACTGAAGCTTTCTTT. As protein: CASSAVGSTEAFF.

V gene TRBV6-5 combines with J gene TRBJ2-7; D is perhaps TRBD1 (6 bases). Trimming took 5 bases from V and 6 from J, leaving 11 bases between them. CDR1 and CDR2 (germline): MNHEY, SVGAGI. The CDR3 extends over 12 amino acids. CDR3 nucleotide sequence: TGTGCCAGCAGTAGGGGGACGGGCGAGCAGTACTTC. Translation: CASSRGTGEQYF.

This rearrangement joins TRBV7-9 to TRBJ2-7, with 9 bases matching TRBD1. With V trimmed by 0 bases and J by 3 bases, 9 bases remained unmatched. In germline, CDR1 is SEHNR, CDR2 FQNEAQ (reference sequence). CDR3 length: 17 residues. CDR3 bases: TGTGCCAGCAGCTTAGCGGAACTTGGACAGGGGAACTACGAGCAGTACTTC. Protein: CASSLAELGQGNYEQYF. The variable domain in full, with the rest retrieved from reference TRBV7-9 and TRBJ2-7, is DTGVSQNPRHKITKRGQNVTFRCDPISEHNRLYWYRQTLGQGPEFLTYFQNEAQLEKSRLLSDRFSAERPKGSFSTLEIQRTEQGDSAMYLCASSLAELGQGNYEQYFGPGTRLTVT.

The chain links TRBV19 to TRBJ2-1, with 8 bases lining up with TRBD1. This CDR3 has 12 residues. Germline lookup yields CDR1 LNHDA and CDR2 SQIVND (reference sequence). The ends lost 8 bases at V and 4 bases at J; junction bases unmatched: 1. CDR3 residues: CASQGAYNEQFF. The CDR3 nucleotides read TGTGCCAGTCAGGGGGCATACAATGAGCAGTTCTTC. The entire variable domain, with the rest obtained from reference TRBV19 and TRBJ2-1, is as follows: DGGITQSPKYLFRKEGQNVTLSCEQNLNHDAMYWYRQDPGQGLRLIYYSQIVNDFQKGDIAEGYSVSREKKESFPLTVTSAQKNPTAFYLCASQGAYNEQFFGPGTRLTVL.

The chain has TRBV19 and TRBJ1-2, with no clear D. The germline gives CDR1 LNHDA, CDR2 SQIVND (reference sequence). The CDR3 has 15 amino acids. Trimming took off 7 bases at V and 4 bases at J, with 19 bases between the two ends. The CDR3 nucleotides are TGTGCCAGTATACGTGGGGTCGAAGCAATCTATGGCTACACCTTC. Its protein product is CASIRGVEAIYGYTF.

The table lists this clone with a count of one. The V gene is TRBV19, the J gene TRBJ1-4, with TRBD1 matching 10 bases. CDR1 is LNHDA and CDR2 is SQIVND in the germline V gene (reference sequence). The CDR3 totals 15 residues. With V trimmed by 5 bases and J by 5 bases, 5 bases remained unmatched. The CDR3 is CASSFPGQGNEKLFF. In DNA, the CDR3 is TGTGCCAGTAGTTTCCCGGGACAGGGGAATGAAAAACTGTTTTTT.

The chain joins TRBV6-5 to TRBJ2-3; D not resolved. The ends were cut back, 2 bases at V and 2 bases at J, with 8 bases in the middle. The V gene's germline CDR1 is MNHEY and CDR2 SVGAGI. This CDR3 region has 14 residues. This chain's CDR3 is CASSYTGITDTQYF. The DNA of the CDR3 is TGTGCCAGCAGTTACACGGGCATCACAGATACGCAGTATTTT.

The CDR3 spells CSASPPGETYNEQFF. The CDR3 region has the DNA TGCAGTGCTAGTCCCCCGGGGGAAACCTACAATGAGCAGTTCTTC. The chain uses TRBV20-1 and TRBJ2-1; tentative D call: TRBD2 (6 bases). Trimming pared 3 bases from V and 2 bases from J, leaving 14 bases between. Germline V lookup: CDR1 DFQATT, CDR2 SNEGSKA (reference sequence). The CDR3 length is 15 residues.

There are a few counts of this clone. The CDR3 DNA sequence: TGTGCCAGCAGACCAGGGATTGGGAACACCGGGGAGCTGTTTTTT. Residues: CASRPGIGNTGELFF. The chain couples TRBV5-8 to TRBJ2-2, with D possibly TRBD1 on 5 matching bases. V was trimmed by 5 bases and J by 1 base, leaving 12 bases between them. CDR3 length: 15 amino acids. Looked up from germline, CDR1 is SGHTS and CDR2 is YDEGEE.

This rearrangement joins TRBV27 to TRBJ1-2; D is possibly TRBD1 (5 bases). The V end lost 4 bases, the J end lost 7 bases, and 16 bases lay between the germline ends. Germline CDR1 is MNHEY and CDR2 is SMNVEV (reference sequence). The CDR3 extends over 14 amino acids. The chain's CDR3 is CASSSPGKSGGYTF. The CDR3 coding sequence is TGTGCCAGCAGTTCGCCAGGGAAGTCTGGTGGCTACACCTTC.

The DNA for the CDR3 is TGTGCCAGCAGCAGGGGAGGAGAAAAACTGTTTTTT. The encoded protein is CASSRGGEKLFF. The genes are TRBV6-5 and TRBJ1-4; D is perhaps TRBD1 (6 bases). V gave up 6 bases and J gave up 8 bases, with 10 bases separating them. The CDR3 covers 12 residues. Germline CDR1 reads MNHEY; CDR2 reads SVGAGI.

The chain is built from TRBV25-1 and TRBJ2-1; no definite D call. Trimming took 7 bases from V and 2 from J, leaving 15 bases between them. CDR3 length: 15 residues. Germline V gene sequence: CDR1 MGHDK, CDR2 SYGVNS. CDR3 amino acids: CASTLSGSTYNEQFF. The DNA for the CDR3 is TGTGCCAGCACCCTCTCCGGGTCTACCTACAATGAGCAGTTCTTC.

CDR3 coding DNA: TGTGCCAGCACCCCGGCCGGCTTCTATGGCTACACCTTC. Translated: CASTPAGFYGYTF. The genes are TRBV2 and TRBJ1-2; unclear D gene. The germline V and J ends were trimmed by 7 bases and 4 bases, with 13 bases remaining between them. This CDR3 is built from 13 residues. CDR1 is SNHLY, CDR2 FYNNEI, per germline.

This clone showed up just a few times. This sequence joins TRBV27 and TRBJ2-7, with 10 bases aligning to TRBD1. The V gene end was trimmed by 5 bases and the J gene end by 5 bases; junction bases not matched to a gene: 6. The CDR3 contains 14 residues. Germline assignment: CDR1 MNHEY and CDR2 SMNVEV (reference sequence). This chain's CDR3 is CASSPPGQGHEQYF. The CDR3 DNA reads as TGTGCCAGCAGTCCCCCGGGACAGGGGCACGAGCAGTACTTC.

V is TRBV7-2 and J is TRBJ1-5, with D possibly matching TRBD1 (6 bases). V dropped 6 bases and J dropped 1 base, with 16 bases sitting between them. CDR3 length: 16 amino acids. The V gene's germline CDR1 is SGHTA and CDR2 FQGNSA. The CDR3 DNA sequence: TGTGCCAGCAGTCCTCAGGGGACACTGAGCAATCAGCCCCAGCATTTT. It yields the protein CASSPQGTLSNQPQHF. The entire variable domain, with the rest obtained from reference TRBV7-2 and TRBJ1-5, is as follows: GAGVSQSPSNKVTEKGKDVELRCDPISGHTALYWYRQSLGQGLEFLIYFQGNSAPDKSGLPSDRFSAERTGGSVSTLTIQRTQQEDSAVYLCASSPQGTLSNQPQHFGDGTRLSIL.

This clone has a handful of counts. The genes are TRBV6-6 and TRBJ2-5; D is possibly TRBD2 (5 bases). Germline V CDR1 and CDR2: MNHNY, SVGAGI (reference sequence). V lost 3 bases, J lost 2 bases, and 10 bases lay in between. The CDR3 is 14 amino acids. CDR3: CASSYPGVQETQYF. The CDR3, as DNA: TGTGCCAGCAGTTATCCCGGGGTACAAGAGACCCAGTACTTC.

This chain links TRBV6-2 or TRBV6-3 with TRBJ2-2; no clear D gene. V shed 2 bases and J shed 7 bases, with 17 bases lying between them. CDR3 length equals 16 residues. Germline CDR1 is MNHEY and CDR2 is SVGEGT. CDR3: CASSYVLPPVGGELFF. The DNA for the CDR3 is TGTGCCAGCAGTTACGTGCTACCACCGGTTGGCGGGGAGCTGTTTTTT.

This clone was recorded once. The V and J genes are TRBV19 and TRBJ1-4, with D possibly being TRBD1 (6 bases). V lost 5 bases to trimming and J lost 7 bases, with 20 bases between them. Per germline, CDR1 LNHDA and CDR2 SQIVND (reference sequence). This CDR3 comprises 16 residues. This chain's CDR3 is CASSAQGTVNGEKLFF. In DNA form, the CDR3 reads TGTGCCAGTAGTGCCCAGGGGACGGTAAATGGTGAAAAACTGTTTTTT.